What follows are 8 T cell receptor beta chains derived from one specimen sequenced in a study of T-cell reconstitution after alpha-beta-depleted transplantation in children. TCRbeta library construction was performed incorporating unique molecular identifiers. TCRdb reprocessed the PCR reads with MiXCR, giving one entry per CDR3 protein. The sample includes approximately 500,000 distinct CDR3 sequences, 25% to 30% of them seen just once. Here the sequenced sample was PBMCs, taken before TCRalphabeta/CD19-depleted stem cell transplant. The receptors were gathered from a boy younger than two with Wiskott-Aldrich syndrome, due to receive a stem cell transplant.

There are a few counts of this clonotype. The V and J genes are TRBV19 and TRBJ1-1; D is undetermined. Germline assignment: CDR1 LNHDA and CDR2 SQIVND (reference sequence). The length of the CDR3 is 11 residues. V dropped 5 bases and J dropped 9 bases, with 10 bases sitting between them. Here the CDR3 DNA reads TGTGCCAGTAGTCAAGGATATCAAGCTTTCTTT. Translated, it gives CASSQGYQAFF.

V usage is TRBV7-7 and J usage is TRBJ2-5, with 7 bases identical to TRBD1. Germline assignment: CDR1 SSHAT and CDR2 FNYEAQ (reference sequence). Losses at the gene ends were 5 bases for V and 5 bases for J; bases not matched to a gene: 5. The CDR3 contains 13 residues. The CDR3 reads CASSRRRGETQYF. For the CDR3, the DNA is TGTGCCAGCAGCCGACGCAGGGGGGAGACCCAGTACTTC.

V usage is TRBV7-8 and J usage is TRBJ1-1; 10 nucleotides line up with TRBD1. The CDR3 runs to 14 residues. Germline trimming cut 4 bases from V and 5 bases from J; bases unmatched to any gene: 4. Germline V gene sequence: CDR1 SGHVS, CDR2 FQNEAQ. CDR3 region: CASSYRTGGTEAFF. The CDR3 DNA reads TGTGCCAGCAGCTACCGGACAGGGGGGACTGAAGCTTTCTTT.

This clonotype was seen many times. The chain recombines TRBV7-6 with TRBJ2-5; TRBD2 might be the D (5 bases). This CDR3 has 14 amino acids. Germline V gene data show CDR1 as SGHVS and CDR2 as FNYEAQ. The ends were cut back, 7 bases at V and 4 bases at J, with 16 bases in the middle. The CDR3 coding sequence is TGTGCCAGCACCGAAGCCGGGGTACGAGAGACCCAGTACTTC. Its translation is CASTEAGVRETQYF.

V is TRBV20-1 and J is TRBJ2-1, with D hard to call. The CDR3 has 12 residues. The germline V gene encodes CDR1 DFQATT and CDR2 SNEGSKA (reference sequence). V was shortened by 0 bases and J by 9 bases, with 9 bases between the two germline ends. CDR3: CSARDRLFEQFF. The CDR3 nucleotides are TGCAGTGCTAGAGATCGGTTATTTGAGCAGTTCTTC.

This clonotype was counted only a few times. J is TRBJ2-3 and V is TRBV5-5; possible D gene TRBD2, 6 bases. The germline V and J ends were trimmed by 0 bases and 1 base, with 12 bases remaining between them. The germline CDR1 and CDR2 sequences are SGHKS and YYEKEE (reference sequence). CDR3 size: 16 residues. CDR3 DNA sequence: TGTGCCAGCAGCTTGGTAGCGGTCGGCGGCACAGATACGCAGTATTTT. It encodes CASSLVAVGGTDTQYF.

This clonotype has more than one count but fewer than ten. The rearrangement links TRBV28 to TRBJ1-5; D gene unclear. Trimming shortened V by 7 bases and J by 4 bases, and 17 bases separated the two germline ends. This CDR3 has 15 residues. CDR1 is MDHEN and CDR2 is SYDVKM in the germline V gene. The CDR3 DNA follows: TGTGCCAGCACCCATCTGAGGGAAGGGAATCAGCCCCAGCATTTT. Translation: CASTHLREGNQPQHF.

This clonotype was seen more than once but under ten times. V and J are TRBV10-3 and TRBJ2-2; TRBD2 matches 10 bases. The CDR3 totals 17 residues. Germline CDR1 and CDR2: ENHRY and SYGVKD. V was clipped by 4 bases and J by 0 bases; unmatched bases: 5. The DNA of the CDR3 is TGTGCCATCAGTGCCCCCGGACTAGCGGCGAACACCGGGGAGCTGTTTTTT. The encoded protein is CAISAPGLAANTGELFF.